This T cell receptor beta chain comes out of a study of cytomegalovirus exposure and HLA in healthy donors. Across the study: Around 81% of some 390 genotyped donors fell in the Caucasian-associated ancestry cluster. Findings and limits, study-wide: It was likely that a cluster of highly shared sequence variants was a sequencing artifact.

This CDR3 region has 16 residues. Trimming removed 1 base from V and 0 bases from J, with 11 bases in between. From germline, CDR1 is SGDLS and CDR2 YYNGEE. With 60 Vbeta and 13 Jbeta primers, the PCR was carried out. TCRdb's copy holds only in-frame clones and misses some; the assay was immunoSEQ multiplex PCR. Of 90,000 to 150,000 clones in the sample, approximately 80% are singletons; the top ten hold roughly 4%. Nobody recorded the CMV serostatus of this donor. On this clone: No antigen is known for it.

This receptor was identified in a human donor in good health. The chain uses TRBV9 and TRBJ2-1; a possible D gene is TRBD1 (5 bases). The sequencing sample was made of PBMCs. CDR3 residues: CASSVHRSSSYNEQFF. CDR3 DNA: TGTGCCAGCAGCGTACACAGGTCGAGCTCCTACAATGAGCAGTTCTTC.